These T cell receptor beta chains were read from a single sample in a study of identical twins. MiXCR was run by TCRdb on the 5' RACE reads, yielding one entry per CDR3 protein. Among fewer than 450,000 distinct CDR3 sequences listed, roughly 10% were seen once. Material: naive T cells sorted from blood. The receptor set was obtained from a woman between 45 and 60 years old in good health. Both conserved end residues are part of each CDR3. The D gene is left open where the match is weak. Clone size is not always given. Where it is, it says once, few, many or a class for expanded clones.

cdr3_aa,cdr3_nt,v_call,j_call,d_call,clone_size
CASSLGLNPDSSGNTIYF,TGTGCCAGCTCACTCGGACTCAACCCCGACAGCTCTGGAAACACCATATATTTT,TRBV18,TRBJ1-3,-,few
CSVRGRGQADTQYF,TGCAGCGTCAGGGGACGGGGGCAGGCAGATACGCAGTATTTT,TRBV29-1,TRBJ2-3,-,-
CASSVPTGELFF,TGCGCCAGCAGTGTACCAACCGGGGAGCTGTTTTTT,TRBV10-2,TRBJ2-2,-,few
CASSPHRGLAGRETQYF,TGTGCCAGCAGCCCCCATCGTGGACTAGCGGGAAGGGAGACCCAGTACTTC,TRBV6-5,TRBJ2-5,TRBD2,few
CASRNGGFYGYTF,TGTGCCAGCAGAAACGGGGGTTTTTATGGCTACACCTTC,TRBV6-7,TRBJ1-2,-,many
CSVEYREEWNTEAFF,TGCAGCGTTGAATACAGGGAAGAGTGGAACACTGAAGCTTTCTTT,TRBV29-1,TRBJ1-1,-,-
CATSGTGYGYTF,TGTGCCACCAGCGGAACAGGTTATGGCTACACCTTC,TRBV15,TRBJ1-2,-,few
CASSFLGPTDNSPLHF,TGTGCCAGCAGTTTTTTGGGCCCAACGGATAATTCACCCCTCCACTTT,TRBV12-3/TRBV12-4,TRBJ1-6,-,-
CATSGVELAVGETQYF,TGTGCCACCAGTGGGGTTGAACTAGCGGTTGGAGAGACCCAGTACTTC,TRBV24-1,TRBJ2-5,TRBD2,few
CAWSPTRPSTDTQYF,TGTGCCTGGAGCCCGACACGACCTAGCACAGATACGCAGTATTTT,TRBV30,TRBJ2-3,-,few
CATSSLWTGTGVTGELFF,TGTGCCACCAGCAGCCTTTGGACCGGGACAGGGGTTACCGGGGAGCTGTTTTTT,TRBV15,TRBJ2-2,TRBD1,few
CSAINLGTSIGEQFF,TGCAGTGCCATTAATCTCGGGACTAGCATCGGTGAGCAGTTCTTC,TRBV20-1,TRBJ2-1,TRBD2,few
CASSLIGGYNEQFF,TGTGCCAGCAGTTTAATAGGCGGCTACAATGAGCAGTTCTTC,TRBV12-3/TRBV12-4,TRBJ2-1,-,many
CASSVELERPDTQYF,TGTGCCAGCAGCGTAGAGCTGGAGCGTCCAGATACGCAGTATTTT,TRBV9,TRBJ2-3,-,few
CATETLAGAYNEQFF,TGTGCCACCGAAACTCTAGCGGGGGCTTACAATGAGCAGTTCTTC,TRBV24-1,TRBJ2-1,TRBD2,-
CSVPAGFYQETQYF,TGCAGTGTCCCAGCGGGGTTCTACCAAGAGACCCAGTACTTC,TRBV20-1,TRBJ2-5,TRBD2,many
CATSREARDSAFF,TGTGCCACCAGCAGAGAAGCCCGGGATTCGGCTTTCTTT,TRBV15,TRBJ1-1,-,-
CASSSLAERNLAKNIQYF,TGTGCCAGCAGCTCCCTAGCGGAAAGAAACCTAGCCAAAAACATTCAGTACTTC,TRBV3-1,TRBJ2-4,TRBD2,many